Below are 14 T cell receptor beta chains sequenced from a single sample in a study of blood T cells in healthy people across ages (dated by TCRdb to the mid-2010s). Libraries were prepared through 5' RACE. The data were produced on an Illumina HiSeq 2500. The second PCR ran for roughly 7 to 12 cycles and used a J-beta primer mix along with a sample-barcoded 5' primer. The public reads were reanalyzed by TCRdb: fastp trimming at Q25, MiXCR alignment, in-frame beta chains only. Rows with a matching CDR3 protein are joined into one entry that keeps the most common DNA and genes. The table for this sample lists around 620,000 distinct CDR3 sequences; 27% of them were counted only once. Around 20% of the sample is held by the ten biggest clonotypes. The sample was blood. These receptors all stem from a woman between 65 and 79 years old in good health.

This chain links TRBV7-2 with TRBJ2-7; D possibly corresponds to TRBD2 (6 bases). Germline V gene lookup returns CDR1 SGHTA and CDR2 FQGNSA. Trimming shortened V by 1 base and J by 2 bases, and 15 bases separated the two germline ends. This CDR3 spans 16 amino acids. CDR3: CASSLGGRRGTYEQYF. The CDR3 nucleotides are TGTGCCAGCAGCTTAGGGGGGAGGAGGGGTACCTACGAGCAGTACTTC.

The J gene is TRBJ2-1, the V gene TRBV20-1, with 9 bases that match TRBD2. The V and J ends lost 5 bases and 4 bases, in that order; junction bases with no gene match: 6. The CDR3 is 14 residues long. CDR1 and CDR2 (germline): DFQATT, SNEGSKA (reference sequence). Written as DNA, the CDR3 is TGCAGTGCTCAGGCGGGGGGGCTTTACAATGAGCAGTTCTTC. Translation gives CSAQAGGLYNEQFF.

The V gene is TRBV20-1, the J gene TRBJ2-1; possible D gene TRBD2, 6 bases. The closer fit of TRBJ2-5 to the DNA end suggests the J call may be wrong. From germline, CDR1 is DFQATT and CDR2 SNEGSKA (reference sequence). This CDR3 region has 17 residues. Here the CDR3 reads CSAITAGQGSYGETQYF. The CDR3 DNA is TGCAGTGCTATCACCGCGGGGCAGGGAAGTTACGGCGAGACCCAGTACTTC.

The chain is built from TRBV7-2 and TRBJ2-4; possibly TRBD2 for D (6 bases). V lost 7 bases and J lost 8, with 15 bases in between. The CDR3 is made up of 13 amino acids. Germline assignment: CDR1 SGHTA and CDR2 FQGNSA. The CDR3 here is CASTRDSRDIQYF. The CDR3, as DNA: TGTGCCAGCACCCGGGACTCCCGGGACATTCAGTACTTC.

The chain has TRBV5-1 and TRBJ2-1; 12 bases line up with TRBD2. Germline loops: CDR1 SGHRS, CDR2 YFSETQ. The trim removed 7 bases at V and 7 bases at J, leaving 6 bases unmatched. The CDR3 length is 14 residues. This CDR3 is CASELAGGLNEQFF. The CDR3 DNA sequence: TGCGCCAGCGAACTAGCGGGGGGACTAAATGAGCAGTTCTTC.

This clonotype was counted between two and nine times. The chain recombines TRBV4-1 with TRBJ2-3; D not certain. The V end was cut by 4 bases, the J end by 2 bases, with 13 bases between. Germline CDR1 MGHRA, CDR2 YSYEKL. The CDR3 covers 15 residues. The CDR3 protein is CASSLLSRNTDTQYF. The CDR3 nucleotides read TGCGCCAGCAGCCTTCTTAGTCGGAACACAGATACGCAGTATTTT.

This clonotype was counted between two and nine times. V gene TRBV18 combines with J gene TRBJ2-7, with 11 bases lining up with TRBD2. Losses at the gene ends were 3 bases for V and 4 bases for J; bases not matched to a gene: 8. The CDR3 is 16 amino acids. The V gene's germline CDR1 is KGHSH and CDR2 LQKENI. The CDR3 region is CASSPLAGGTSYEQYF. In DNA, the CDR3 is TGTGCCAGCTCACCGTTAGCGGGGGGGACCTCATACGAGCAGTACTTC. Full variable domain (remainder filled in from reference TRBV18 and TRBJ2-7): NAGVMQNPRHLVRRRGQEARLRCSPMKGHSHVYWYRQLPEEGLKFMVYLQKENIIDESGMPKERFSAEFPKEGPSILRIQQVVRGDSAAYFCASSPLAGGTSYEQYFGPGTRLTVT.

The rearrangement links TRBV28 to TRBJ1-2; TRBD1 aligns across 8 bases. The V gene end was trimmed by 6 bases and the J gene end by 3 bases; junction bases not matched to a gene: 9. This CDR3 comprises 15 residues. CDR1 is MDHEN and CDR2 is SYDVKM in the germline V gene. The CDR3 loop reads CASSPGQGIYYGYTF. CDR3 coding DNA: TGTGCCAGCAGCCCCGGACAGGGAATATACTATGGCTACACCTTC.

The CDR3 loop reads CASTYREVAYEQYF. CDR3 bases: TGTGCCAGCACCTACAGGGAGGTGGCCTACGAGCAGTACTTC. The chain recombines TRBV7-2 with TRBJ2-7; D is perhaps TRBD1 or TRBD2 (6 bases each). Per germline, CDR1 SGHTA and CDR2 FQGNSA. The V end lost 7 bases, the J end lost 2 bases, and 15 bases lay between the germline ends. The CDR3 consists of 14 residues. Combining the CDR3 with reference TRBV7-2 and TRBJ2-7 gives the whole variable domain GAGVSQSPSNKVTEKGKDVELRCDPISGHTALYWYRQSLGQGLEFLIYFQGNSAPDKSGLPSDRFSAERTGGSVSTLTIQRTQQEDSAVYLCASTYREVAYEQYFGPGTRLTVT.

This clonotype was recorded a few times. The rearrangement links TRBV13 to TRBJ2-5, with D unresolved. This CDR3 has 13 residues. From germline, CDR1 is PRHDT and CDR2 FYEKMQ (reference sequence). Deletions cut 5 bases from V and 4 bases from J, with 11 bases between. CDR3 in DNA: TGTGCCAGCAGCCCACGCCCTATAGAGACCCAGTACTTC. Encoded protein: CASSPRPIETQYF. Together with reference TRBV13 and TRBJ2-5, the CDR3 gives the full variable domain: AAGVIQSPRHLIKEKRETATLKCYPIPRHDTVYWYQQGPGQDPQFLISFYEKMQSDKGSIPDRFSAQQFSDYHSELNMSSLELGDSALYFCASSPRPIETQYFGPGTRLLVL.

This clonotype was counted between two and nine times. This chain joins TRBV20-1 and TRBJ2-5; 11 nucleotides line up with TRBD1. This CDR3 region has 16 residues. CDR1 DFQATT and CDR2 SNEGSKA come from the germline V gene (reference sequence). The trim removed 1 base at V and 5 bases at J, leaving 9 bases unmatched. The CDR3 region is CSARGMDRGLEETQYF. The CDR3 DNA is TGCAGTGCTAGAGGGATGGACAGGGGGCTGGAGGAGACCCAGTACTTC.

This clonotype was counted between two and nine times. This chain connects TRBV5-1 to TRBJ1-2; D perhaps matches TRBD1 (5 bases). V was shortened by 0 bases and J by 7 bases, with 13 bases between the two germline ends. This CDR3 is built from 14 residues. Germline CDR1 reads SGHRS; CDR2 reads YFSETQ. The chain's CDR3 is CASSLADSVVGYTF. The CDR3 DNA sequence: TGCGCCAGCAGCTTGGCAGACAGCGTTGTTGGCTACACCTTC.

There are a few counts of this clonotype. V usage is TRBV7-2 and J usage is TRBJ2-1; D gene uncertain. V lost 5 bases, J lost 5 bases, and 7 bases lay in between. CDR3 length: 12 amino acids. In germline, CDR1 is SGHTA, CDR2 FQGNSA. The CDR3 reads CASSHPNNEQFF. CDR3 nucleotides: TGTGCCAGCAGCCACCCAAACAATGAGCAGTTCTTC. The variable domain in full, completed from reference TRBV7-2 and TRBJ2-1, reads GAGVSQSPSNKVTEKGKDVELRCDPISGHTALYWYRQSLGQGLEFLIYFQGNSAPDKSGLPSDRFSAERTGGSVSTLTIQRTQQEDSAVYLCASSHPNNEQFFGPGTRLTVL.

This clonotype has just a few counts. The chain links TRBV5-1 to TRBJ2-5, with a possible D match to TRBD1 (5 bases). The germline V gene has CDR1 SGHRS and CDR2 YFSETQ. V shed 4 bases and J shed 1 base, with 11 bases lying between them. The CDR3 runs 14 residues. CDR3 DNA: TGCGCCAGCAGCCAGAGACAGACCCAAGAGACCCAGTACTTC. Its translation is CASSQRQTQETQYF.